The entry below describes one TCR beta chain. Its binding antigen is unknown. The input lacks base qualities; no much larger clone sits a single base away. The germline V gene sets CDR1 to SGHRS and CDR2 to YFSETQ. The CDR3 spans 14 residues, from the cysteine through the phenylalanine. Only the CDR3 DNA is retained, 42 bases long and in frame from the first base. V has 0 bases trimmed and J has 6 bases trimmed; junction bases matching no gene number 6. The data stem from a study of identifying expanded T cells in peripheral blood (dated by TCRdb to between 2018 and 2020). General notes on the study: Four technical replicates, made by sequencing separate aliquots from the same pool of genomic DNA, were compared pairwise. Beyond this particular receptor, the publication reports: The authors expected that biological variance in healthy repertoires might rise further over much longer intervals, such as months to years. Between technical replicates the binomial model flagged approximately 1.2 differentially abundant clones, whereas over about 2 weeks the binomial model flagged about 15 and over approximately four weeks around 20. Across all healthy-donor time intervals, the beta-binomial model significantly lowered both the number of clones called differentially abundant and the false-positive rate. Across all healthy donors, variance in clone template counts between two-week samples was found to increase significantly with total template count.

No immune events such as infections were documented for the healthy donors during the collection period. Healthy-donor blood repertoires served as a training cohort to calibrate time-dependent variance in a beta-binomial model of T-cell clone differential abundance. The training cohort was composed of 10 or so healthy donors, 3 female and 7 male. On average the donors were approximately 43 years old, and their ages spanned roughly 29 to 64 years. Whole blood from each healthy donor was obtained from a commercial supplier and was collected at three time points around 13 days apart. For immunosequencing, genomic DNA was extracted from unsorted whole blood. TCRbeta CDR3 regions were profiled with the immunoSEQ Assay using bias-controlled multiplex PCR amplification of genomic DNA. Per the authors' processing: To quantify the absolute abundance of each unique TCRbeta CDR3 region, the sequences were collapsed and filtered. Differential abundance was assessed using a binomial (Fisher-equivalent) model and a beta-binomial model in which time-dependent variance fitted from healthy donors was added. Any clone with fewer than 5 combined templates was excluded, and a clone was called differentially abundant if its Benjamini-Hochberg FDR was below 0.01. Beta-binomial variance was modeled as a function of total template count across the two samples using the form v = (b*log(k)+a)^2. TCRdb retrieved this table from immuneACCESS and kept in-frame rearrangements only. Not all clones are present; in checked studies, unresolved V genes account for under half, and no reason is known for the remainder. For V, J and clone size, that table is used; D and trimming come from the DNA. The sample table contains approximately 50,000 clones; only one count was recorded for 70% to 85% of them. The ten top clones hold roughly 15% of the sample.

The sample taken for sequencing was blood. This sequence uses TRBV5-1 and TRBJ2-7; TRBD1 matches 7 bases in the middle. The origin of this receptor is a person between 18 and 70 years old in good health. The nucleotide sequence reads as follows: TGCGCCAGCAGCTTGGGACAGGGAATAGGCGAGCAGTACTTC. Its amino acids are CASSLGQGIGEQYF.